The rows below give T cell receptor beta chains drawn from one sample of a study of shared clonotypes between healthy human individuals. Profiling relied on immunoSEQ multiplex PCR, and the TCRdb table lists in-frame clones only, not all of them. The repertoire holds about 600,000 clones, 95% to 98% seen once, with around 0.058% in the top ten. Material for sequencing was naive CD4+ T cells sorted from blood. These receptors all come from a woman aged 25 to 39 in good health. Both conserved end residues are part of each CDR3. Each record gives: CDR3 length, J gene, D gene, clone size, V gene, CDR3 protein, CDR3 DNA. The D gene is left open where the match is weak. Clone size appears in some rows only: once, few, many, or a class for an expanded clone.

CDR3 length: 16; J gene: TRBJ1-1; D gene: TRBD1; clone size: NA; V gene: TRBV4-1; CDR3 protein: CASRPTDRGQNTEAFF; CDR3 DNA: TGCGCCAGCAGACCAACCGACAGGGGGCAGAACACTGAAGCTTTCTTT
CDR3 length: 16; J gene: TRBJ2-2; D gene: TRBD1; clone size: NA; V gene: TRBV14; CDR3 protein: CASSHQRGRDTGELFF; CDR3 DNA: TGTGCCAGCAGCCATCAGAGGGGGCGTGACACCGGGGAGCTGTTTTTT
CDR3 length: 16; J gene: TRBJ2-7; D gene: NA; clone size: once; V gene: TRBV7-2; CDR3 protein: CASSLGRGTKTYEQYF; CDR3 DNA: TGTGCCAGCAGCTTAGGTAGGGGGACAAAGACCTACGAGCAGTACTTC
CDR3 length: 15; J gene: TRBJ2-7; D gene: NA; clone size: once; V gene: TRBV7-2; CDR3 protein: CASSSPLTSSYEQYF; CDR3 DNA: TGTGCCAGCAGCTCCCCCCTGACGAGTTCCTACGAGCAGTACTTC
CDR3 length: 17; J gene: TRBJ2-7; D gene: TRBD1; clone size: NA; V gene: TRBV6-1; CDR3 protein: CASSELPGGFSSYEQYF; CDR3 DNA: TGTGCCAGCAGTGAGCTGCCAGGGGGCTTTAGCTCCTACGAGCAGTACTTC
CDR3 length: 16; J gene: TRBJ2-2; D gene: TRBD2; clone size: NA; V gene: TRBV2; CDR3 protein: CAKGLAGAANTGELFF; CDR3 DNA: TGTGCCAAGGGACTAGCGGGAGCCGCGAACACCGGGGAGCTGTTTTTT
CDR3 length: 13; J gene: TRBJ1-2; D gene: NA; clone size: NA; V gene: TRBV2; CDR3 protein: CASSEKQNYGYTF; CDR3 DNA: TGTGCCAGCAGTGAAAAACAGAACTATGGCTACACCTTC
CDR3 length: 15; J gene: TRBJ2-7; D gene: TRBD2; clone size: NA; V gene: TRBV7-9; CDR3 protein: CASSLVLAGAYEQYF; CDR3 DNA: TGTGCCAGCAGCTTAGTTCTAGCGGGAGCCTACGAGCAGTACTTC
CDR3 length: 14; J gene: TRBJ2-7; D gene: TRBD2; clone size: NA; V gene: TRBV7-9; CDR3 protein: CASSTGTSGYEQYF; CDR3 DNA: TGTGCCAGCAGCACCGGGACTAGCGGTTACGAGCAGTACTTC
CDR3 length: 14; J gene: TRBJ2-3; D gene: TRBD1; clone size: NA; V gene: TRBV27; CDR3 protein: CASSRTGVSDTQYF; CDR3 DNA: TGTGCCAGCAGTAGGACAGGGGTATCAGATACGCAGTATTTT
CDR3 length: 16; J gene: TRBJ2-1; D gene: TRBD2; clone size: once; V gene: TRBV19; CDR3 protein: CASSIETSGRANEQFF; CDR3 DNA: TGTGCCAGTAGTATAGAGACTAGCGGGAGGGCCAATGAGCAGTTCTTC
CDR3 length: 13; J gene: TRBJ1-2; D gene: NA; clone size: NA; V gene: TRBV28; CDR3 protein: CASNSQGNYGYTF; CDR3 DNA: TGTGCCTCAAACTCTCAGGGTAACTATGGCTACACCTTC
CDR3 length: 15; J gene: TRBJ1-1; D gene: NA; clone size: NA; V gene: TRBV28; CDR3 protein: CASRLSSGDAYRPFF; CDR3 DNA: TGTGCCAGCAGACTCTCGTCCGGGGACGCCTACCGCCCGTTCTTT
CDR3 length: 16; J gene: TRBJ2-3; D gene: NA; clone size: NA; V gene: TRBV5-6; CDR3 protein: CASSRRRGTSTDTQYF; CDR3 DNA: TGTGCCAGCAGCCGTCGCCGGGGGACTAGCACAGATACGCAGTATTTT
CDR3 length: 13; J gene: TRBJ2-7; D gene: NA; clone size: NA; V gene: TRBV5-1; CDR3 protein: CASSGRNSYEQYF; CDR3 DNA: TGCGCCAGCAGCGGGAGGAATTCCTACGAGCAGTACTTC
CDR3 length: 13; J gene: TRBJ2-5; D gene: NA; clone size: NA; V gene: TRBV11-2; CDR3 protein: CASSLSGSGVQYF; CDR3 DNA: TGTGCCAGCAGCTTAAGTGGGAGTGGTGTGCAGTACTTC
CDR3 length: 15; J gene: TRBJ2-3; D gene: TRBD2; clone size: NA; V gene: TRBV28; CDR3 protein: CASRAGTSAGDTQYF; CDR3 DNA: TGTGCCAGCAGAGCCGGGACTAGCGCCGGGGATACGCAGTATTTT
CDR3 length: 15; J gene: TRBJ2-4; D gene: NA; clone size: NA; V gene: TRBV9; CDR3 protein: CASSVTQNPENIQYF; CDR3 DNA: TGTGCCAGCAGCGTGACCCAAAACCCTGAAAACATTCAGTACTTC
CDR3 length: 16; J gene: TRBJ2-5; D gene: TRBD2; clone size: NA; V gene: TRBV28; CDR3 protein: CASTPRGTSGQETQYF; CDR3 DNA: TGTGCCAGCACTCCCCGAGGGACTAGCGGACAAGAGACCCAGTACTTC
CDR3 length: 13; J gene: TRBJ2-4; D gene: TRBD2; clone size: NA; V gene: TRBV2; CDR3 protein: CASSGEGKNIQYF; CDR3 DNA: TGTGCCAGCAGCGGGGAGGGCAAAAACATTCAGTACTTC
CDR3 length: 15; J gene: TRBJ1-2; D gene: TRBD1; clone size: NA; V gene: TRBV29-1; CDR3 protein: CSVGSTGGKNYGYTF; CDR3 DNA: TGCAGCGTCGGCTCGACAGGGGGCAAGAACTATGGCTACACCTTC
CDR3 length: 14; J gene: TRBJ1-5; D gene: NA; clone size: NA; V gene: TRBV6-5; CDR3 protein: CASSRQEGNQPQHF; CDR3 DNA: TGTGCCAGCAGCCGGCAGGAAGGCAATCAGCCCCAGCATTTT
CDR3 length: 16; J gene: TRBJ2-7; D gene: TRBD2; clone size: NA; V gene: TRBV6-6; CDR3 protein: CASSLETSGSTYEQYF; CDR3 DNA: TGTGCCAGCAGTTTAGAGACTAGCGGATCAACCTACGAGCAGTACTTC
CDR3 length: 13; J gene: TRBJ2-7; D gene: NA; clone size: NA; V gene: TRBV21-1; CDR3 protein: CASSPTRPYEQYF; CDR3 DNA: TGTGCCAGCAGCCCGACGAGGCCCTACGAGCAGTACTTC
CDR3 length: 12; J gene: TRBJ2-3; D gene: NA; clone size: NA; V gene: TRBV7-8; CDR3 protein: CASRGTTDTQYF; CDR3 DNA: TGTGCCAGCAGAGGGACTACAGATACGCAGTATTTT
CDR3 length: 15; J gene: TRBJ2-2; D gene: NA; clone size: NA; V gene: TRBV11-1; CDR3 protein: CASSPRAGPTGELFF; CDR3 DNA: TGTGCCAGCAGCCCTAGGGCGGGACCCACCGGGGAGCTGTTTTTT
CDR3 length: 15; J gene: TRBJ2-7; D gene: TRBD1; clone size: NA; V gene: TRBV28; CDR3 protein: CASSIPGTGTGEQYF; CDR3 DNA: TGTGCCAGCAGTATTCCCGGGACAGGGACGGGCGAGCAGTACTTC
CDR3 length: 13; J gene: TRBJ2-2; D gene: NA; clone size: once; V gene: TRBV29-1; CDR3 protein: CSVNYLNTGELFF; CDR3 DNA: TGCAGCGTGAACTACCTGAACACCGGGGAGCTGTTTTTT
CDR3 length: 14; J gene: TRBJ2-3; D gene: NA; clone size: once; V gene: TRBV6-4; CDR3 protein: CASSDSALADTQYF; CDR3 DNA: TGTGCCAGCAGTGACTCCGCCTTGGCAGATACGCAGTATTTT
CDR3 length: 14; J gene: TRBJ2-5; D gene: NA; clone size: NA; V gene: TRBV4-2; CDR3 protein: CASSLGGSQETQYF; CDR3 DNA: TGTGCCAGCAGCCTCGGAGGAAGTCAAGAGACCCAGTACTTC
CDR3 length: 13; J gene: TRBJ2-5; D gene: TRBD2; clone size: NA; V gene: TRBV27; CDR3 protein: CASSSPGGQTQYF; CDR3 DNA: TGTGCCAGCAGTTCTCCGGGAGGGCAGACCCAGTACTTC
CDR3 length: 13; J gene: TRBJ2-1; D gene: NA; clone size: NA; V gene: TRBV19; CDR3 protein: CASSRRVGDEQFF; CDR3 DNA: TGTGCCAGTAGTAGGAGGGTTGGTGATGAGCAGTTCTTC
CDR3 length: 14; J gene: TRBJ2-3; D gene: NA; clone size: NA; V gene: TRBV4-1; CDR3 protein: CASSQEGLTDTQYF; CDR3 DNA: TGCGCCAGCAGCCAAGAAGGGCTAACAGATACGCAGTATTTT
CDR3 length: 12; J gene: TRBJ2-7; D gene: NA; clone size: NA; V gene: TRBV28; CDR3 protein: CASRGAGQRGYF; CDR3 DNA: TGTGCCAGCAGGGGGGCCGGCCAGCGGGGTTACTTC
CDR3 length: 11; J gene: TRBJ2-5; D gene: NA; clone size: NA; V gene: TRBV20-1; CDR3 protein: CSVGRVQTQYF; CDR3 DNA: TGCAGTGTAGGCAGGGTGCAGACCCAGTACTTC
CDR3 length: 14; J gene: TRBJ2-7; D gene: TRBD1; clone size: NA; V gene: TRBV27; CDR3 protein: CASSFRATGYEQYF; CDR3 DNA: TGTGCCAGCAGTTTTCGGGCGACAGGGTACGAGCAGTACTTC
CDR3 length: 16; J gene: TRBJ2-7; D gene: TRBD2; clone size: NA; V gene: TRBV28; CDR3 protein: CASSPSGLAGGREQYF; CDR3 DNA: TGTGCCAGCAGTCCCTCGGGACTAGCGGGAGGACGCGAGCAGTACTTC
CDR3 length: 15; J gene: TRBJ1-1; D gene: TRBD1; clone size: NA; V gene: TRBV27; CDR3 protein: CASSLSLGQSTEAFF; CDR3 DNA: TGTGCCAGCAGTTTATCGTTGGGACAGAGCACTGAAGCTTTCTTT
CDR3 length: 18; J gene: TRBJ2-1; D gene: TRBD2; clone size: NA; V gene: TRBV27; CDR3 protein: CASSLSIGLAGGNNEQFF; CDR3 DNA: TGTGCCAGCAGTTTATCGATTGGACTAGCGGGAGGCAACAATGAGCAGTTCTTC
CDR3 length: 17; J gene: TRBJ2-7; D gene: TRBD2; clone size: NA; V gene: TRBV4-2; CDR3 protein: CASSQDLTSGSSYEQYF; CDR3 DNA: TGTGCCAGCAGCCAAGATCTGACTAGCGGGAGTAGCTACGAGCAGTACTTC
CDR3 length: 15; J gene: TRBJ2-1; D gene: NA; clone size: NA; V gene: TRBV7-3; CDR3 protein: CASSPADYTFDEQFF; CDR3 DNA: TGTGCCAGCAGCCCCGCGGACTACACCTTCGATGAGCAGTTCTTC
CDR3 length: 12; J gene: TRBJ1-5; D gene: NA; clone size: NA; V gene: TRBV30; CDR3 protein: CAWSRQNQPQHF; CDR3 DNA: TGTGCCTGGAGTAGACAGAATCAGCCCCAGCATTTT
CDR3 length: 16; J gene: TRBJ1-5; D gene: NA; clone size: NA; V gene: TRBV10-3; CDR3 protein: CAISESGFSVNQPQHF; CDR3 DNA: TGTGCCATCAGTGAGTCAGGGTTCTCCGTCAATCAGCCCCAGCATTTT
CDR3 length: 15; J gene: TRBJ1-5; D gene: TRBD1; clone size: NA; V gene: TRBV5-6; CDR3 protein: CASSTWTGSNQPQHF; CDR3 DNA: TGTGCCAGCAGCACATGGACAGGGAGCAATCAGCCCCAGCATTTT
CDR3 length: 13; J gene: TRBJ1-4; D gene: NA; clone size: NA; V gene: TRBV28; CDR3 protein: CASSYGRNEKLFF; CDR3 DNA: TGTGCCAGCAGTTACGGACGGAATGAAAAACTGTTTTTT
CDR3 length: 14; J gene: TRBJ2-7; D gene: NA; clone size: NA; V gene: TRBV5-4; CDR3 protein: CASSRISGGRKQYF; CDR3 DNA: TGTGCCAGCAGCCGGATTTCAGGCGGAAGGAAGCAGTACTTC
CDR3 length: 11; J gene: TRBJ2-2; D gene: NA; clone size: NA; V gene: TRBV5-1; CDR3 protein: CASKNTGELFF; CDR3 DNA: TGCGCCAGCAAAAACACCGGGGAGCTGTTTTTT
CDR3 length: 14; J gene: TRBJ2-2; D gene: NA; clone size: NA; V gene: TRBV2; CDR3 protein: CASRDWTNTGELFF; CDR3 DNA: TGTGCCAGCAGAGACTGGACGAACACCGGGGAGCTGTTTTTT
CDR3 length: 13; J gene: TRBJ2-3; D gene: NA; clone size: NA; V gene: TRBV29-1; CDR3 protein: CSGAGAHTDTQYF; CDR3 DNA: TGCAGCGGGGCGGGGGCCCACACAGATACGCAGTATTTT
CDR3 length: 16; J gene: TRBJ2-1; D gene: TRBD2; clone size: NA; V gene: TRBV28; CDR3 protein: CASSPTGLAAYNEQFF; CDR3 DNA: TGTGCCAGCAGTCCCACGGGACTAGCGGCTTACAATGAGCAGTTCTTC
CDR3 length: 16; J gene: TRBJ2-7; D gene: NA; clone size: NA; V gene: TRBV4-2; CDR3 protein: CASSLAAGELSYEQYF; CDR3 DNA: TGTGCCAGCAGCTTGGCCGCAGGGGAATTATCCTACGAGCAGTACTTC
CDR3 length: 14; J gene: TRBJ2-7; D gene: TRBD2; clone size: NA; V gene: TRBV7-2; CDR3 protein: CASSLVLAGYEQYF; CDR3 DNA: TGTGCCAGCAGCTTAGTGCTAGCGGGTTACGAGCAGTACTTC
CDR3 length: 14; J gene: TRBJ2-3; D gene: TRBD2; clone size: NA; V gene: TRBV7-2; CDR3 protein: CASSLDPGGNTQYF; CDR3 DNA: TGTGCCAGCAGCTTAGACCCCGGGGGGAATACGCAGTATTTT